Each of the 23 T cell receptor beta chains below was sequenced from the same sample in a study of cytomegalovirus exposure and HLA in healthy donors. Vbeta (60) and Jbeta (13) primers were used in the PCR. Repertoires were generated with immunoSEQ multiplex PCR, while TCRdb's copy carries only in-frame clones and drops some. This table lists about 46,000 clones. Sequencing was performed on PBMCs. These receptor sequences come from a middle-aged woman in good health and CMV-seronegative.

This chain links TRBV6-1 with TRBJ2-7, with D possibly matching TRBD1 (6 bases). Looked up from germline, CDR1 is MNHNS and CDR2 is SASEGT. The CDR3 length is 14 residues. V lost 7 bases and J 4 bases, leaving 17 bases between the germline ends. DNA for the CDR3: TGTGCCAGCATCGGGTTAGGGGGAAGATACGAGCAGTACTTC. It yields the protein CASIGLGGRYEQYF.

The J gene is TRBJ2-1, the V gene TRBV7-9, with 9 bases matching TRBD2. This CDR3 region has 15 residues. The V segment lost 1 base and the J segment 9 bases; nucleotides outside the gene matches: 7. CDR1 and CDR2 (germline): SEHNR, FQNEAQ (reference sequence). CDR3: CASSLDSGSYTEQFF. DNA of the CDR3: TGTGCCAGCAGCTTAGATAGCGGGAGCTATACTGAGCAGTTCTTC. The full variable domain, its missing parts supplied by reference TRBV7-9 and TRBJ2-1, is DTGVSQNPRHKITKRGQNVTFRCDPISEHNRLYWYRQTLGQGPEFLTYFQNEAQLEKSRLLSDRFSAERPKGSFSTLEIQRTEQGDSAMYLCASSLDSGSYTEQFFGPGTRLTVL.

The CDR3 DNA sequence: TGTGCCAGCAGGGTAGGACAGGGCCCCTACGAGCAGTACTTC. Translation gives CASRVGQGPYEQYF. The chain links TRBV28 to TRBJ2-7, with 8 bases matching TRBD1. The CDR3 consists of 14 residues. Germline V gene data show CDR1 as MDHEN and CDR2 as SYDVKM. Trimming at V came to 6 bases and at J to 2 bases, leaving 6 bases not matched to a gene. Full variable domain (missing parts from reference TRBV28 and TRBJ2-7): DVKVTQSSRYLVKRTGEKVFLECVQDMDHENMFWYRQDPGLGLRLIYFSYDVKMKEKGDIPEGYSVSREKKERFSLILESASTNQTSMYLCASRVGQGPYEQYFGPGTRLTVT.

This chain connects TRBV18 to TRBJ2-3; maybe TRBD2 (5 bases). The CDR3 is 14 amino acids. The germline V gene has CDR1 KGHSH and CDR2 LQKENI. Deletions cut 0 bases from V and 3 bases from J, with 7 bases between. CDR3 sequence reads: CASSPPPGTDTQYF. The CDR3 DNA reads as TGTGCCAGCTCACCACCTCCGGGAACAGATACGCAGTATTTT.

The genes are TRBV14 and TRBJ1-2; D not resolved. V was trimmed by 4 bases and J by 3 bases, leaving 9 bases between them. The CDR3 spans 13 residues. Germline V gene sequence: CDR1 SGHDN, CDR2 FVKESK. DNA of the CDR3: TGTGCCAGCAGCCTCATGTCCCACTATGGCTACACCTTC. Translation: CASSLMSHYGYTF. Full variable domain (remainder filled in from reference TRBV14 and TRBJ1-2): EAGVTQFPSHSVIEKGQTVTLRCDPISGHDNLYWYRRVMGKEIKFLLHFVKESKQDESGMPNNRFLAERTGGTYSTLKVQPAELEDSGVYFCASSLMSHYGYTFGSGTRLTVV.

J is TRBJ2-1 and V is TRBV2; TRBD1 aligns across 8 bases. The CDR3 sequence is 15 residues long. The V gene end was trimmed by 3 bases and the J gene end by 8 bases; junction bases not matched to a gene: 9. Looked up from germline, CDR1 is SNHLY and CDR2 is FYNNEI. The CDR3, as DNA: TGTGCCAGCAGTGATAGTAGGACAGGGTGGGATGAGCAGTTCTTC. It translates to CASSDSRTGWDEQFF.

The chain couples TRBV5-6 to TRBJ2-5; a possible D gene is TRBD1 (6 bases). V gave up 4 bases and J gave up 2 bases, with 21 bases separating them. CDR1 is SGHDT and CDR2 is YYEEEE in the germline V gene. The CDR3 is 17 residues long. CDR3 sequence: CASSTLGTTQKQETQYF. CDR3 coding DNA: TGTGCCAGCAGCACCCTAGGGACAACACAAAAACAAGAGACCCAGTACTTC.

This sequence joins TRBV18 and TRBJ1-1; D uncertain. This CDR3 spans 15 amino acids. Germline V gives CDR1 KGHSH, CDR2 LQKENI. Trimming stripped 3 bases from V and 3 bases from J, with 14 bases between. The DNA of the CDR3 is TGTGCCAGCTCACCTTCGACGGGGTGGGACACTGAAGCTTTCTTT. It encodes CASSPSTGWDTEAFF.

This chain uses TRBV7-8 with TRBJ2-7; D possibly corresponds to TRBD2 (6 bases). Trimming shortened V by 6 bases and J by 3 bases, and 24 bases separated the two germline ends. The CDR3 contains 17 residues. Germline V gene data show CDR1 as SGHVS and CDR2 as FQNEAQ. The CDR3 region is CASSPIRVGAEGYEQYF. Written as DNA, the CDR3 is TGTGCCAGCAGTCCGATTCGTGTGGGAGCGGAGGGCTACGAGCAGTACTTC.

The CDR3 sequence is CARGQGQTYGYTF. For the CDR3, the DNA is TGTGCCAGAGGACAGGGCCAAACCTATGGCTACACCTTC. This chain links TRBV30 with TRBJ1-2; 8 bases line up with TRBD1. Germline-derived CDR1 and CDR2 are GTSNPN and SVGIG (reference sequence). The CDR3 is 13 amino acids. Trimming removed 8 bases from V and 4 bases from J; junction bases left unmatched: 9.

The rearrangement joins TRBV20-1 to TRBJ2-3, with D uncertain. This CDR3 spans 11 amino acids. The germline V gene has CDR1 DFQATT and CDR2 SNEGSKA (reference sequence). V lost 5 bases and J lost 6, with 9 bases in between. The CDR3 loop is CSAHYLDTQYF. In DNA, the CDR3 is TGCAGTGCTCACTACCTTGATACGCAGTATTTT.

The rearrangement joins TRBV29-1 to TRBJ2-1; 7 bases are a match to TRBD2. This CDR3 region has 14 residues. Germline loops: CDR1 SQVTM, CDR2 ANQGSEA. Trimming cost V 7 bases and J 4 bases; bases outside gene matches: 10. The CDR3 DNA follows: TGCAGCGCCGAACTAGCGCTAGTATACAATGAGCAGTTCTTC. Translating it yields CSAELALVYNEQFF.

In nucleotides, the CDR3 is TGTGCCAGCTATCACTCAGGGCTCCAAAATCAGCCCCAGCATTTT. The encoded protein is CASYHSGLQNQPQHF. The genes are TRBV6-6 and TRBJ1-5; tentative D call: TRBD1 (5 bases). CDR1 and CDR2 (germline): MNHNY, SVGAGI (reference sequence). With 8 bases removed from V and 4 bases from J, the gap between germline ends came to 18 bases. The CDR3 contains 15 residues.

The chain couples TRBV4-3 to TRBJ2-7; D uncertain. The CDR3 length is 14 residues. The V and J ends lost 0 bases and 1 base respectively, with 7 bases between them. CDR1 and CDR2 from the germline V gene are LGHNA and YSLEER. Here the CDR3 DNA reads TGCGCCAGCAGCCAAGAAATAGCATCCTACGAGCAGTACTTC. Protein product: CASSQEIASYEQYF.

The rearrangement links TRBV9 to TRBJ1-2; D ambiguous. The V end was cut by 0 bases, the J end by 6 bases, with 9 bases between. Germline values: CDR1 SGDLS, CDR2 YYNGEE. The CDR3 has 13 amino acids. The CDR3 bases are TGTGCCAGCAGCGTAGCAGTGGGCGATGGCTACACCTTC. Its translation is CASSVAVGDGYTF.

The chain combines TRBV5-1 with TRBJ2-2, with D possibly being TRBD1 (5 bases). CDR3 length: 15 residues. The V gene's germline CDR1 is SGHRS and CDR2 YFSETQ. V dropped 0 bases and J dropped 4 bases, with 10 bases sitting between them. This CDR3 reads CASSLGGQITGELFF. In nucleotides, the CDR3 is TGCGCCAGCAGCTTGGGTGGACAAATCACCGGGGAGCTGTTTTTT.

This chain uses TRBV5-1 with TRBJ2-1; 9 bases are shared with TRBD2. The CDR3 has 16 residues. The V gene's germline CDR1 is SGHRS and CDR2 YFSETQ. V was pared by 1 base and J by 0 bases, with 2 bases of the junction left unmatched. The chain's CDR3 is CASSLQLAGSYNEQFF. The CDR3 DNA reads TGCGCCAGCAGCTTGCAACTAGCGGGCTCCTACAATGAGCAGTTCTTC.

The chain carries TRBV20-1 and TRBJ1-2; D gene ambiguous. Trimming cost V 1 base and J 4 bases, with 4 bases left between them. The V gene's germline CDR1 is DFQATT and CDR2 SNEGSKA (reference sequence). CDR3 length: 11 amino acids. The CDR3 reads CSARVSYGYTF. The CDR3 coding sequence is TGCAGTGCTAGAGTCAGCTATGGCTACACCTTC.

The rearrangement uses TRBV14 and TRBJ1-2; 11 bases are a match to TRBD1. Unmatched junction bases numbered 2, after V lost 7 bases and J lost 4 bases. Germline V gene lookup returns CDR1 SGHDN and CDR2 FVKESK. The CDR3 spans 13 residues. The CDR3 coding sequence is TGTGCCAGCACCGGGACAGGGGGCTATGGCTACACCTTC. As protein: CASTGTGGYGYTF.

V usage is TRBV29-1 and J usage is TRBJ2-6; TRBD1 agrees at 8 bases. Germline assignment: CDR1 SQVTM and CDR2 ANQGSEA. The CDR3 contains 17 residues. The ends lost 7 bases at V and 4 bases at J; junction bases unmatched: 15. In nucleotides, the CDR3 is TGCAGCGCCCTCGGACAGGGCCAGACCTCCGGGGCCAACGTCCTGACTTTC. Its translation is CSALGQGQTSGANVLTF.

The chain combines TRBV18 with TRBJ2-3; tentatively, D is TRBD1 (5 bases). Looked up from germline, CDR1 is KGHSH and CDR2 is LQKENI. The CDR3 sequence is 16 residues long. V shed 4 bases and J shed 3 bases, with 17 bases lying between them. The CDR3 DNA sequence: TGTGCCAGCTCACGACAGATCACGCGAGCTACAGATACGCAGTATTTT. Its translation: CASSRQITRATDTQYF.

This chain links TRBV15 with TRBJ1-5; D might be TRBD1 (5 bases). The CDR3 covers 13 residues. The germline V and J ends were trimmed by 5 bases and 8 bases, with 13 bases remaining between them. CDR1 is LNHNV, CDR2 YYDKDF, per germline (reference sequence). The CDR3 coding sequence is TGTGCCACCAGCCGGGGGTCTCCAGAGCCCCAGCATTTT. It is translated as CATSRGSPEPQHF.

The rearrangement joins TRBV9 to TRBJ1-5; TRBD1 matches 10 bases. The V gene end was trimmed by 4 bases and the J gene end by 3 bases; junction bases not matched to a gene: 4. CDR3 length: 15 amino acids. In germline, CDR1 is SGDLS, CDR2 YYNGEE. CDR3 in DNA: TGTGCCAGCAGCATGGGACAGGGGCACAATCAGCCCCAGCATTTT. As protein: CASSMGQGHNQPQHF. The full variable domain, rest sourced from reference TRBV9 and TRBJ1-5, is DSGVTQTPKHLITATGQRVTLRCSPRSGDLSVYWYQQSLDQGLQFLIQYYNGEERAKGNILERFSAQQFPDLHSELNLSSLELGDSALYFCASSMGQGHNQPQHFGDGTRLSIL.